This T cell receptor beta chain was profiled in a study of cytomegalovirus exposure and HLA in healthy donors. Here immunoSEQ multiplex PCR was the method, and the copy in TCRdb shows in-frame clones only, minus some. This table holds about 180,000 clones, less than 85% found once. The CDR3 runs 13 residues. V was clipped by 3 bases and J by 9 bases; unmatched bases: 5. CDR1 and CDR2 (germline): SGHTA, FQGNSA. Sequenced sample: PBMCs. This sequence originates from a young man in good health and CMV-seropositive. V is TRBV7-2 and J is TRBJ2-1, with 7 bases matching TRBD1. CDR3 sequence: CASSFQGVGEQFF. CDR3 in DNA: TGTGCCAGCAGCTTCCAGGGGGTAGGTGAGCAGTTCTTC. The full variable domain, rest sourced from reference TRBV7-2 and TRBJ2-1, is GAGVSQSPSNKVTEKGKDVELRCDPISGHTALYWYRQSLGQGLEFLIYFQGNSAPDKSGLPSDRFSAERTGGSVSTLTIQRTQQEDSAVYLCASSFQGVGEQFFGPGTRLTVL.